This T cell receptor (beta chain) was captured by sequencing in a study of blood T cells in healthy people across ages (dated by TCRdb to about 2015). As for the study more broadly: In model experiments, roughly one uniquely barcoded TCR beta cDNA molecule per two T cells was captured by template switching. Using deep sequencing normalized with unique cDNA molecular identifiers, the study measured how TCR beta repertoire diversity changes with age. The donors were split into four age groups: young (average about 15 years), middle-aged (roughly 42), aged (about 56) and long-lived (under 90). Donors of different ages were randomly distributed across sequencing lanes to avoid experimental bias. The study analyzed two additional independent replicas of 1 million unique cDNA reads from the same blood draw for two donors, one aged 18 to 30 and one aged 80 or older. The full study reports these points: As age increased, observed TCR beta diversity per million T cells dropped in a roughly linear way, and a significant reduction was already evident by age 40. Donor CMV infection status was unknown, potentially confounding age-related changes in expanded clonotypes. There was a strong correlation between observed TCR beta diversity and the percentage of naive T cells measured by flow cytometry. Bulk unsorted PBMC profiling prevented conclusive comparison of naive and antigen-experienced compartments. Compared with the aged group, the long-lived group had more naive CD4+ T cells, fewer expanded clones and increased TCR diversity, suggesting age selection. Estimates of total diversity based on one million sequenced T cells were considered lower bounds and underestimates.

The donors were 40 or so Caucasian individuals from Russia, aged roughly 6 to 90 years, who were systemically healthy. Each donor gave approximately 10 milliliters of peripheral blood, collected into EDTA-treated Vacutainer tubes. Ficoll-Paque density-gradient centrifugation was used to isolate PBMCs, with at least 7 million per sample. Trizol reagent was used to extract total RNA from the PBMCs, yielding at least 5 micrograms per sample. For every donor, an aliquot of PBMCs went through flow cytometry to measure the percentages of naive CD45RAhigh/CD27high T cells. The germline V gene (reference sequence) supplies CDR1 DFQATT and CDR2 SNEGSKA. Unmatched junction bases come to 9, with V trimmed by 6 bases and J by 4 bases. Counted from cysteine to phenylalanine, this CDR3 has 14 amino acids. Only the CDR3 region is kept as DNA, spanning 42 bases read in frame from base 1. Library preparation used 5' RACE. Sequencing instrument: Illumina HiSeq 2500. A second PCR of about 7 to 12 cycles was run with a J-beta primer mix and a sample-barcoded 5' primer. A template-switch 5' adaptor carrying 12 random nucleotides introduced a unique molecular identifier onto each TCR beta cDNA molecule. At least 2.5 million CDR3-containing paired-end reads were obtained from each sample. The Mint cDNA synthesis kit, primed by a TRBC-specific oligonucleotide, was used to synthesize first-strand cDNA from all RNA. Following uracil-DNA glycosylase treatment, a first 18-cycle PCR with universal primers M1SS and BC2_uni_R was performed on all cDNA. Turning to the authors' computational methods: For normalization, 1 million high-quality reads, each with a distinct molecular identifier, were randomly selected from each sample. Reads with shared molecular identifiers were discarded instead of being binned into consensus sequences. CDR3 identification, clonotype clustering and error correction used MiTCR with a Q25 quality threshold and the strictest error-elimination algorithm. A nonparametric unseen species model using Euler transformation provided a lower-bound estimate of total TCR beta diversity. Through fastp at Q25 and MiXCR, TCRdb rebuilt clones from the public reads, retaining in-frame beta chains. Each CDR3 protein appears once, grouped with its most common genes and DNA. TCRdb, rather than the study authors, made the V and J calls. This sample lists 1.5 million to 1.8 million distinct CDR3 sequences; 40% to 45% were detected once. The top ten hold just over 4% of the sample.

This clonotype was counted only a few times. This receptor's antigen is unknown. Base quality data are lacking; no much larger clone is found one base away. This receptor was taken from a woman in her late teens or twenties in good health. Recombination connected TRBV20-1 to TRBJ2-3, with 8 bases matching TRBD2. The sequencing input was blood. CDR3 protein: CSARRGGGADTQYF. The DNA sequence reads TGCAGTGCCCGCCGGGGGGGTGGTGCAGATACGCAGTATTTT.